These T cell receptor beta chains were read from a single sample in a study of molecular identifiers for immune sequencing clone quantification. TCRdb analysed the PCR reads with MiXCR anew, one entry per CDR3 protein. The table shows approximately 550,000 distinct CDR3 sequences, with about a quarter occurring only once. Material for sequencing was naive CD8+ T cells from blood, with Jurkat cell RNA spiked in. All receptors derive from a human donor in good health. Some libraries in this study had Jurkat cell RNA spiked in. The CDR3 runs from the conserved cysteine through the conserved F or W. Each record gives: CDR3 protein, CDR3 DNA, J gene, D gene, clone size, V gene. The D gene is left open where the match is weak. For some rows the clone size is stated as once, few or many, or as a class when expanded; others skip it.

CDR3aa: CASSYSGHLEQYF
CDR3nt: TGTGCCAGCAGTTACTCCGGGCACTTGGAGCAGTACTTC
j_gene: TRBJ2-7
d_gene: NA
abundance: few
v_gene: TRBV6-2/TRBV6-3

CDR3aa: CASSPDGTEAFF
CDR3nt: TGCGCCAGCAGCCCTGACGGCACTGAAGCTTTCTTT
j_gene: TRBJ1-1
d_gene: NA
abundance: many
v_gene: TRBV5-1

CDR3aa: CSALDPSERELTDTQYF
CDR3nt: TGCAGTGCTCTTGACCCCTCAGAGCGGGAGCTCACAGATACGCAGTATTTT
j_gene: TRBJ2-3
d_gene: TRBD2
abundance: few
v_gene: TRBV20-1

CDR3aa: CSVVVGSYEQYF
CDR3nt: TGCAGCGTTGTCGTGGGATCCTACGAGCAGTACTTC
j_gene: TRBJ2-7
d_gene: NA
abundance: NA
v_gene: TRBV29-1

CDR3aa: CASSKATGPSLMNTEAFF
CDR3nt: TGTGCCAGCAGCAAGGCGACAGGTCCGTCCTTGATGAACACTGAAGCTTTCTTT
j_gene: TRBJ1-1
d_gene: NA
abundance: NA
v_gene: TRBV21-1

CDR3aa: CASGQGWGLTEAFF
CDR3nt: TGCGCCAGCGGCCAAGGATGGGGCCTGACTGAAGCTTTCTTT
j_gene: TRBJ1-1
d_gene: NA
abundance: NA
v_gene: TRBV4-1

CDR3aa: CASSSRGAHTSGNTIYF
CDR3nt: TGTGCCAGCAGCTCTCGGGGGGCCCATACTTCTGGAAACACCATATATTTT
j_gene: TRBJ1-3
d_gene: NA
abundance: few
v_gene: TRBV11-2

CDR3aa: CSARPLGEQFF
CDR3nt: TGCAGTGCTAGGCCATTGGGTGAGCAGTTCTTC
j_gene: TRBJ2-1
d_gene: NA
abundance: few
v_gene: TRBV20-1

CDR3aa: CASSQPTGGNEKLFF
CDR3nt: TGCGCCAGCAGCCAACCCACAGGGGGAAATGAAAAACTGTTTTTT
j_gene: TRBJ1-4
d_gene: TRBD1
abundance: few
v_gene: TRBV4-1

CDR3aa: CASGRERGQETQYF
CDR3nt: TGTGCTAGTGGCCGAGAGCGGGGCCAAGAGACCCAGTACTTC
j_gene: TRBJ2-5
d_gene: TRBD2
abundance: few
v_gene: TRBV12-5

CDR3aa: CASKGLDKNIQYF
CDR3nt: TGTGCCAGCAAGGGACTGGATAAAAACATTCAGTACTTC
j_gene: TRBJ2-4
d_gene: NA
abundance: few
v_gene: TRBV27

CDR3aa: CASSPWGASNQPQHF
CDR3nt: TGTGCCAGCAGCCCATGGGGGGCTAGCAATCAGCCCCAGCATTTT
j_gene: TRBJ1-5
d_gene: NA
abundance: few
v_gene: TRBV21-1

CDR3aa: CASSYGQGVYEQYF
CDR3nt: TGTGCCAGCAGTTACGGCCAGGGAGTCTACGAGCAGTACTTC
j_gene: TRBJ2-7
d_gene: NA
abundance: NA
v_gene: TRBV6-2/TRBV6-3

CDR3aa: CASSSSSGSYEQYF
CDR3nt: TGTGCCAGCAGTTCTTCTAGCGGGAGTTACGAGCAGTACTTC
j_gene: TRBJ2-7
d_gene: TRBD2
abundance: NA
v_gene: TRBV28

CDR3aa: CASSYPGQSSYEQYF
CDR3nt: TGTGCCAGCAGCTACCCGGGCCAGAGCTCCTACGAGCAGTACTTC
j_gene: TRBJ2-7
d_gene: NA
abundance: few
v_gene: TRBV11-1

CDR3aa: CASRRDRWEGMNTEAFF
CDR3nt: TGCGCCAGCAGGAGGGACAGGTGGGAGGGCATGAACACTGAAGCTTTCTTT
j_gene: TRBJ1-1
d_gene: TRBD1
abundance: NA
v_gene: TRBV10-1

CDR3aa: CASSLGPSRDAFDGYTF
CDR3nt: TGTGCCAGCAGCTTGGGGCCCTCCAGGGATGCGTTTGATGGCTACACCTTC
j_gene: TRBJ1-2
d_gene: NA
abundance: NA
v_gene: TRBV5-5

CDR3aa: CASSLGNPTDTQYF
CDR3nt: TGTGCCAGCAGCTTAGGGAATCCCACAGATACGCAGTATTTT
j_gene: TRBJ2-3
d_gene: NA
abundance: few
v_gene: TRBV7-2

CDR3aa: CASSLGTGVGANVLTF
CDR3nt: TGTGCCAGCAGTTTGGGGACAGGGGTTGGGGCCAACGTCCTGACTTTC
j_gene: TRBJ2-6
d_gene: TRBD1
abundance: few
v_gene: TRBV28

CDR3aa: CASSADGTPYGQYF
CDR3nt: TGTGCCAGCAGCGCCGACGGGACACCTTACGGGCAGTACTTC
j_gene: TRBJ2-7
d_gene: NA
abundance: few
v_gene: TRBV5-4

CDR3aa: CASSSGVSTGELFF
CDR3nt: TGTGCCAGCAGCTCGGGAGTTTCTACCGGGGAGCTGTTTTTT
j_gene: TRBJ2-2
d_gene: NA
abundance: many
v_gene: TRBV7-9

CDR3aa: CASSYEGWAYEQYF
CDR3nt: TGCGCCAGCAGCTATGAGGGATGGGCCTACGAGCAGTACTTC
j_gene: TRBJ2-7
d_gene: NA
abundance: many
v_gene: TRBV5-1

CDR3aa: CASSQDIGRGVPSTDTQYF
CDR3nt: TGTGCCAGCAGCCAAGATATTGGAAGAGGAGTTCCTAGCACAGATACGCAGTATTTT
j_gene: TRBJ2-3
d_gene: NA
abundance: many
v_gene: TRBV14

CDR3aa: CATSRDRGTQETQYF
CDR3nt: TGTGCCACCAGCAGAGACAGGGGAACCCAAGAGACCCAGTACTTC
j_gene: TRBJ2-5
d_gene: NA
abundance: few
v_gene: TRBV15

CDR3aa: CASSQVKRDYEQYF
CDR3nt: TGTGCCAGCAGCCAAGTTAAGCGGGACTACGAGCAGTACTTC
j_gene: TRBJ2-7
d_gene: TRBD2
abundance: NA
v_gene: TRBV4-2

CDR3aa: CSARSSIGFPKPGNTIYF
CDR3nt: TGCAGTGCTAGGAGTAGTATAGGGTTCCCCAAACCTGGAAACACCATATATTTT
j_gene: TRBJ1-3
d_gene: NA
abundance: NA
v_gene: TRBV20-1

CDR3aa: CASSVQNTEAFF
CDR3nt: TGTGCCAGCAGCGTCCAGAACACTGAAGCTTTCTTT
j_gene: TRBJ1-1
d_gene: NA
abundance: many
v_gene: TRBV6-2/TRBV6-3

CDR3aa: CAWSVRAGRGGQGTQYF
CDR3nt: TGTGCCTGGAGTGTACGTGCGGGGCGGGGGGGCCAAGGTACGCAGTATTTT
j_gene: TRBJ2-3
d_gene: TRBD2
abundance: NA
v_gene: TRBV30

CDR3aa: CASGRDRDSSNYGYTF
CDR3nt: TGCGCCAGCGGCCGGGACCGGGACAGCAGTAACTATGGCTACACCTTC
j_gene: TRBJ1-2
d_gene: TRBD1
abundance: NA
v_gene: TRBV4-3

CDR3aa: CASSPGPSLADTQYF
CDR3nt: TGTGCCAGCAGCCCGGGCCCCTCCCTTGCAGATACGCAGTATTTT
j_gene: TRBJ2-3
d_gene: NA
abundance: NA
v_gene: TRBV7-9

CDR3aa: CASSQDMETQYF
CDR3nt: TGCGCCAGCAGCCAAGATATGGAGACCCAGTACTTC
j_gene: TRBJ2-5
d_gene: NA
abundance: many
v_gene: TRBV4-1

CDR3aa: CASSEPGLPYNEQFF
CDR3nt: TGTGCCAGCAGCGAACCGGGACTTCCGTACAATGAGCAGTTCTTC
j_gene: TRBJ2-1
d_gene: NA
abundance: few
v_gene: TRBV14

CDR3aa: CASSSGDRDSTNEKLFF
CDR3nt: TGTGCCAGCAGTTCTGGGGACCGGGACTCAACTAATGAAAAACTGTTTTTT
j_gene: TRBJ1-4
d_gene: NA
abundance: NA
v_gene: TRBV12-3/TRBV12-4

CDR3aa: CASSWNSPYEQYF
CDR3nt: TGTGCCAGCAGTTGGAACTCCCCCTACGAGCAGTACTTC
j_gene: TRBJ2-7
d_gene: NA
abundance: NA
v_gene: TRBV6-6

CDR3aa: CASSQDRTGTGNTIYF
CDR3nt: TGTGCCAGCAGCCAAGACAGGACAGGGACGGGAAACACCATATATTTT
j_gene: TRBJ1-3
d_gene: TRBD1
abundance: few
v_gene: TRBV3-1

CDR3aa: CATGGTGLPDTQYF
CDR3nt: TGTGCCACCGGCGGGACAGGGTTACCAGATACGCAGTATTTT
j_gene: TRBJ2-3
d_gene: TRBD1
abundance: many
v_gene: TRBV28

CDR3aa: CASSLGTQYEQYF
CDR3nt: TGTGCCAGCAGTTTAGGGACACAATACGAGCAGTACTTC
j_gene: TRBJ2-7
d_gene: NA
abundance: NA
v_gene: TRBV27

CDR3aa: CASRQTGTGILRYEKLFF
CDR3nt: TGTGCCAGCAGACAGACCGGGACAGGGATTCTGCGGTACGAAAAACTGTTTTTT
j_gene: TRBJ1-4
d_gene: TRBD1
abundance: few
v_gene: TRBV6-5

CDR3aa: CASSEYGGTHNTDTQYF
CDR3nt: TGTGCCAGCAGTGAATATGGAGGGACTCATAACACAGATACGCAGTATTTT
j_gene: TRBJ2-3
d_gene: NA
abundance: NA
v_gene: TRBV25-1

CDR3aa: CASSFFSFETQYF
CDR3nt: TGTGCCAGCAGCTTTTTTTCGTTTGAGACCCAGTACTTC
j_gene: TRBJ2-5
d_gene: NA
abundance: many
v_gene: TRBV7-2

CDR3aa: CASSFPKGGGSTEAFF
CDR3nt: TGTGCCAGCAGTTTCCCCAAAGGGGGAGGTAGCACTGAAGCTTTCTTT
j_gene: TRBJ1-1
d_gene: NA
abundance: NA
v_gene: TRBV25-1

CDR3aa: CATSDLLGLETGELFF
CDR3nt: TGTGCCACCAGTGATTTGTTGGGACTAGAGACCGGGGAGCTGTTTTTT
j_gene: TRBJ2-2
d_gene: TRBD2
abundance: few
v_gene: TRBV24-1

CDR3aa: CASIRQGLDYEQYF
CDR3nt: TGTGCCAGCATTAGACAGGGTCTGGACTACGAGCAGTACTTC
j_gene: TRBJ2-7
d_gene: TRBD1
abundance: many
v_gene: TRBV6-6